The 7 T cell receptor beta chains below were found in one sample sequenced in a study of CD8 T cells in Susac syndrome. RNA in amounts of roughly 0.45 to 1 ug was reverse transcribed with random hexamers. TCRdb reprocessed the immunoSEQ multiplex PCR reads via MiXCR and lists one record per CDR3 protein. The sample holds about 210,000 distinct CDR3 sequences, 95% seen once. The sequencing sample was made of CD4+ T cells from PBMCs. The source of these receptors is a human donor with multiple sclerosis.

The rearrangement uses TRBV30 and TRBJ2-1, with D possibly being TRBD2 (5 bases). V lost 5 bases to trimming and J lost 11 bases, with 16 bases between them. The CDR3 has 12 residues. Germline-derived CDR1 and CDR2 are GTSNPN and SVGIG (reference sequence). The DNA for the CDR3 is TGTGCCTGGGCCGACTCCCTCGGGAAGCAGTTCTTC. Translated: CAWADSLGKQFF.

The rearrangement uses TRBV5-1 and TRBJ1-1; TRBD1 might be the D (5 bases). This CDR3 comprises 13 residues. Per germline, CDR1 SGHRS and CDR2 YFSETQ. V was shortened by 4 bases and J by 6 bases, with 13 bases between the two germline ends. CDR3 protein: CASSRDWGSEAFF. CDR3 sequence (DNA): TGCGCCAGCAGCAGGGACTGGGGCTCTGAAGCTTTCTTT.

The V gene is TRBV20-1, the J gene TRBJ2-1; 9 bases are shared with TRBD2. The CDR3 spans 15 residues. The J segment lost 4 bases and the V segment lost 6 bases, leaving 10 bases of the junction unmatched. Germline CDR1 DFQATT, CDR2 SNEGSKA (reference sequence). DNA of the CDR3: TGCAGTGCAAAGACGGCTAGCGGGGATTACAATGAGCAGTTCTTC. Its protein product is CSAKTASGDYNEQFF.

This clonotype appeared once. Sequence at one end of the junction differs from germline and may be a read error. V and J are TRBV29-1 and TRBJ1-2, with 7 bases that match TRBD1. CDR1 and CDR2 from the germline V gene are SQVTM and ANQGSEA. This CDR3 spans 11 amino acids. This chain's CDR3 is CSVEGDRPPAF. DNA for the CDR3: TGCAGCGTTGAGGGGGACAGACCGCCCGCCTTC.

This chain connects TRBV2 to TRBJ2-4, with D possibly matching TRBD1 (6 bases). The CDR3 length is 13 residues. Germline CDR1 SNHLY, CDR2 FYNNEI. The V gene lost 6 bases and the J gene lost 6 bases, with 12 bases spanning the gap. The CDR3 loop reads CASRPGQPNIQYF. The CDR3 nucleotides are TGTGCCAGCAGGCCTGGACAGCCAAACATTCAGTACTTC.

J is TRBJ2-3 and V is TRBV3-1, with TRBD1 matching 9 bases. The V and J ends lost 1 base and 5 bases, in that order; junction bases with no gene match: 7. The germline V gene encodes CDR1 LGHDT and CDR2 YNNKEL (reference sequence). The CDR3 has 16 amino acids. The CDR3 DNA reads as TGTGCCAGCAGCCAAGGTTGGGGACAGGGCCAAGATACGCAGTATTTT. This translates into CASSQGWGQGQDTQYF.

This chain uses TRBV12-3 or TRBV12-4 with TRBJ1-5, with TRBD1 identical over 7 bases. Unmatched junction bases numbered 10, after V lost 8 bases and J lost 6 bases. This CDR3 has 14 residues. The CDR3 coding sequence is TGTGCCAGCGTAGAAACAGGGGCGAGTCAGCCCCAGCATTTT. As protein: CASVETGASQPQHF.